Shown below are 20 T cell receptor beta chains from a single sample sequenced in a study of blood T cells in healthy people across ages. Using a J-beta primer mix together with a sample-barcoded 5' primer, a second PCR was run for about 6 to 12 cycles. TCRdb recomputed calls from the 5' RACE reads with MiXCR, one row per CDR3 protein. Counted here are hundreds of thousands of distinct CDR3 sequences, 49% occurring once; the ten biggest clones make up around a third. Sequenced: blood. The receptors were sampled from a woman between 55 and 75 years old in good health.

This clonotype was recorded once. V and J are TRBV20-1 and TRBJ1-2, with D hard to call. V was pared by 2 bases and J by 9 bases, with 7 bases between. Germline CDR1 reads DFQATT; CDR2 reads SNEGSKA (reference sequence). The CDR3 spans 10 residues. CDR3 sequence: CSARPGSYTF. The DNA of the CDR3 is TGCAGTGCTAGACCGGGCAGCTACACCTTC.

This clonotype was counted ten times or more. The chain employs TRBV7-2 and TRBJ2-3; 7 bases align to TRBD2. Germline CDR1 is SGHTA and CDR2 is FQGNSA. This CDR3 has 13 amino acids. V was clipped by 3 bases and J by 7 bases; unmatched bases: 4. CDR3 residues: CASSFGGLNTQYF. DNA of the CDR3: TGTGCCAGCAGCTTCGGGGGACTAAATACGCAGTATTTT. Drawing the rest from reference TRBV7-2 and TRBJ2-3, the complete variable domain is GAGVSQSPSNKVTEKGKDVELRCDPISGHTALYWYRQSLGQGLEFLIYFQGNSAPDKSGLPSDRFSAERTGGSVSTLTIQRTQQEDSAVYLCASSFGGLNTQYFGPGTRLTVL.

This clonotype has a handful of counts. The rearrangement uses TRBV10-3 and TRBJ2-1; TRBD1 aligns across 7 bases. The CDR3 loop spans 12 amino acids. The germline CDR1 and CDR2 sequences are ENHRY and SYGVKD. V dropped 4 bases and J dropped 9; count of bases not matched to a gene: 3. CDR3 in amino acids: CAISATGAEQFF. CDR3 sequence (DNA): TGTGCCATCAGTGCCACAGGGGCTGAGCAGTTCTTC.

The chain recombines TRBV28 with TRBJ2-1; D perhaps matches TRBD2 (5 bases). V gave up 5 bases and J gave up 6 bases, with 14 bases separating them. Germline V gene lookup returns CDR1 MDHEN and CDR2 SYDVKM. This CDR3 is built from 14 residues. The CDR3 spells CASSVRGYSNEQFF. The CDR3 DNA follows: TGTGCCAGCAGTGTACGGGGTTATAGCAATGAGCAGTTCTTC.

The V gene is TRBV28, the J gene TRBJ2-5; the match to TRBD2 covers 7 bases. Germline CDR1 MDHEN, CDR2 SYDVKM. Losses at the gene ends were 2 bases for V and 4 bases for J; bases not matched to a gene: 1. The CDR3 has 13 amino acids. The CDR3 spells CASSLTSVETQYF. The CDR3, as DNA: TGTGCCAGCAGTTTAACTAGCGTAGAGACCCAGTACTTC. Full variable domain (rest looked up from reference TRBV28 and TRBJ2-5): DVKVTQSSRYLVKRTGEKVFLECVQDMDHENMFWYRQDPGLGLRLIYFSYDVKMKEKGDIPEGYSVSREKKERFSLILESASTNQTSMYLCASSLTSVETQYFGPGTRLLVL.

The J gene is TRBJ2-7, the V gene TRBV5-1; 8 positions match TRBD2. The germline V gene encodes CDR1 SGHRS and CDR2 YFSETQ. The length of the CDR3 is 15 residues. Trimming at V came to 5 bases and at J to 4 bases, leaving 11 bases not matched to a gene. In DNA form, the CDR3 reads TGCGCCAGCAGTCCCCGGGGAGCGGGAGTTTACGAGCAGTACTTC. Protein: CASSPRGAGVYEQYF.

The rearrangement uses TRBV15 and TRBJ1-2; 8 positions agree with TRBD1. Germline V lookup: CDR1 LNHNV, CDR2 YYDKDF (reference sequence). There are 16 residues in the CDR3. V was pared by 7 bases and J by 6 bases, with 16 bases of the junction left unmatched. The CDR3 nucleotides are TGTGCCACCACCAAATCGGAAGGCAGGGGGCGCGATGGCTACACCTTC. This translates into CATTKSEGRGRDGYTF.

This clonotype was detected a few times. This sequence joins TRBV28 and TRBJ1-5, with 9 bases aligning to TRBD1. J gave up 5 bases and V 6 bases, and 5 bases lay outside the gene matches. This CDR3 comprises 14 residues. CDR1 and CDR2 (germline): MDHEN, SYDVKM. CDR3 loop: CASSSGQGDQPQHF. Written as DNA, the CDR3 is TGTGCCAGCAGCTCGGGACAGGGCGATCAGCCCCAGCATTTT.

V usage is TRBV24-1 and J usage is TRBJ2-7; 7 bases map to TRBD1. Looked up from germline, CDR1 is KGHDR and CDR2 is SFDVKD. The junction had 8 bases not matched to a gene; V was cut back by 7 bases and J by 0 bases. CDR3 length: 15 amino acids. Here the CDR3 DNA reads TGTGCCACCAGCTCGGGACAGAGCAGCTCCTACGAGCAGTACTTC. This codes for CATSSGQSSSYEQYF.

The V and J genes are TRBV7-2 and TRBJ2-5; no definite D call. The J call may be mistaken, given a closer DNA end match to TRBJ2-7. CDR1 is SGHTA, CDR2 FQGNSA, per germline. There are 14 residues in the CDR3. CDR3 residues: CASSLSARAYEQYF. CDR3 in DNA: TGTGCCAGCAGCTTATCAGCAAGGGCGTACGAGCAGTACTTC.

CDR3 sequence reads: CAGTHGGRDGGYTF. CDR3 nucleotide sequence: TGTGCCGGCACCCACGGGGGCAGGGATGGAGGCTACACCTTC. This sequence joins TRBV7-2 and TRBJ1-2; D might be TRBD1 (6 bases). The CDR3 has 14 amino acids. V dropped 11 bases and J dropped 8 bases, with 24 bases sitting between them. Germline V lookup: CDR1 SGHTA, CDR2 FQGNSA.

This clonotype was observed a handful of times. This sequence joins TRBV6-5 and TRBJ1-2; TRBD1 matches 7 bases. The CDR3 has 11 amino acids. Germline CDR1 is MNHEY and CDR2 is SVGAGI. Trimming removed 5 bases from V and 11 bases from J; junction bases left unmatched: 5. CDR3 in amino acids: CASSQTGVYTF. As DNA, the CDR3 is TGTGCCAGCAGTCAAACAGGGGTGTACACCTTC.

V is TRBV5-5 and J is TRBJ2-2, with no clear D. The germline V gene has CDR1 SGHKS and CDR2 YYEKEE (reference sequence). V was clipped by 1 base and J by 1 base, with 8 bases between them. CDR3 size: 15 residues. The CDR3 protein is CASSLLPENTGELFF. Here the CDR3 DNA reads TGTGCCAGCAGCTTGCTGCCCGAGAACACCGGGGAGCTGTTTTTT.

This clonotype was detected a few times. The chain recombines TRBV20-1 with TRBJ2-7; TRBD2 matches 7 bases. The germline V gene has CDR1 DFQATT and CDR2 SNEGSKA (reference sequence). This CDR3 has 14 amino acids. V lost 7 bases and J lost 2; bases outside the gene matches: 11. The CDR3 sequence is CSVLGRERAYEQYF. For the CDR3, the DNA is TGCAGTGTACTCGGGCGGGAGAGGGCCTACGAGCAGTACTTC.

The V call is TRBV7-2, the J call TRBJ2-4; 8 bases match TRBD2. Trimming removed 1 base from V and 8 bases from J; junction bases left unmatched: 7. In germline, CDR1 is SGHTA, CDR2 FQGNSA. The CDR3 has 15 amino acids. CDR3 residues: CASSLDSGAFDIQYF. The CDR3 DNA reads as TGTGCCAGCAGCTTAGATAGCGGGGCCTTTGACATTCAGTACTTC. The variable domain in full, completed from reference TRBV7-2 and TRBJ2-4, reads GAGVSQSPSNKVTEKGKDVELRCDPISGHTALYWYRQSLGQGLEFLIYFQGNSAPDKSGLPSDRFSAERTGGSVSTLTIQRTQQEDSAVYLCASSLDSGAFDIQYFGAGTRLSVL.

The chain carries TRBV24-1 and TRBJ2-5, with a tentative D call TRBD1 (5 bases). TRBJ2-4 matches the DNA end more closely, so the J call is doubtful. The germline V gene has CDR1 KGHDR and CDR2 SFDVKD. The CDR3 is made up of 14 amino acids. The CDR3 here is CATSDDTGNGIQYF. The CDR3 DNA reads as TGTGCCACCAGTGATGACACAGGAAATGGCATTCAGTACTTC.

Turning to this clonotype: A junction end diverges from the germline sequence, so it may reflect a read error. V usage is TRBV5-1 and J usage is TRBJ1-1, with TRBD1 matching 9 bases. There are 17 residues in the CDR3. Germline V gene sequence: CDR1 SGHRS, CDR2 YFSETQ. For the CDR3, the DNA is TGCGCCAGCAGCCCGAATACCGGGACAGGGCCAAACACCGAAGCTTTCTTT. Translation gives CASSPNTGTGPNTEAFF. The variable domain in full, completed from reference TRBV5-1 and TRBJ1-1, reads KAGVTQTPRYLIKTRGQQVTLSCSPISGHRSVSWYQQTPGQGLQFLFEYFSETQRNKGNFPGRFSGRQFSNSRSEMNVSTLELGDSALYLCASSPNTGTGPNTEAFFGQGTRLTVV.

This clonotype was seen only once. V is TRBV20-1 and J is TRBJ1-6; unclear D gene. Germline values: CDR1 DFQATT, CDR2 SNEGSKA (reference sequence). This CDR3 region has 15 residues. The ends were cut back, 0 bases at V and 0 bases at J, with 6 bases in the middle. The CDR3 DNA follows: TGCAGTGCTAGAGACCGAAGCTCCTATAATTCACCCCTCCACTTT. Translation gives CSARDRSSYNSPLHF.

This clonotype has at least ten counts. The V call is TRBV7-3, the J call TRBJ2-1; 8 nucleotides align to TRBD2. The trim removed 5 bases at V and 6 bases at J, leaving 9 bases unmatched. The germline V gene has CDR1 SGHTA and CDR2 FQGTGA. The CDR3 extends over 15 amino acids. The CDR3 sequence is CASSLGTSGLNEQFF. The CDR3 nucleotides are TGTGCCAGCAGCCTAGGGACTAGTGGGCTCAATGAGCAGTTCTTC.

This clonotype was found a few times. CDR3 region: CASLDNNSNQPQHF. The CDR3, as DNA: TGTGCCAGCCTAGACAATAATAGCAATCAGCCCCAGCATTTT. V usage is TRBV28 and J usage is TRBJ1-5; D is uncertain. The V gene lost 8 bases and the J gene lost 0 bases, with 11 bases spanning the gap. The germline CDR1 and CDR2 sequences are MDHEN and SYDVKM. The CDR3 contains 14 residues.